These T cell receptor beta chains were read from a single sample in a study of shared clonotypes between healthy human individuals. The protocol was immunoSEQ multiplex PCR, while the TCRdb copy is restricted to in-frame clones and leaves out a portion. The sample records about 600,000 clones, roughly 97% being singletons. The sample comprised naive CD4+ T cells sorted from blood. These receptors were taken from a woman aged 25 to 39 in good health. Each CDR3 is given with its conserved first and last residue. The order of the fields is D gene, V gene, J gene, clone size, CDR3 protein, CDR3 DNA. The D gene is left open where the match is weak. Size is stated for part of the rows, as once, few or many counts, or as a class when the clone is expanded.

TRBD1,TRBV5-1,TRBJ2-1,once,CASSSGQGTYNEQFF,TGCGCCAGCAGCTCCGGACAGGGAACCTACAATGAGCAGTTCTTC
.,TRBV5-4,TRBJ2-7,.,CASSLGLRGVGEQYF,TGTGCCAGCAGCTTGGGTTTAAGGGGAGTGGGCGAGCAGTACTTC
.,TRBV28,TRBJ2-7,.,CASSLRAGQAGYEQYF,TGTGCCAGCAGTTTACGAGCGGGACAGGCGGGCTATGAGCAGTACTTC
TRBD1,TRBV28,TRBJ2-7,few,CASSPDRDEQYF,TGTGCCAGCAGCCCGGACAGGGATGAGCAGTACTTC
.,TRBV11-2,TRBJ1-3,.,CASSQYTGNTIYF,TGTGCCAGCAGCCAGTATACTGGAAACACCATATATTTT
.,TRBV10-1,TRBJ2-2,.,CASSEGYDAGELFF,TGCGCCAGCAGTGAGGGGTATGACGCCGGGGAGCTGTTTTTT
.,TRBV5-8,TRBJ2-7,.,CASSSGPPYEQYF,TGTGCCAGCAGCTCGGGACCGCCGTACGAGCAGTACTTC
.,TRBV18,TRBJ1-2,.,CASSQEGGYTF,TGTGCCAGCTCGCAGGAAGGAGGCTACACCTTC
TRBD2,TRBV28,TRBJ2-1,.,CASSLGGGRNPYNEQFF,TGTGCCAGCAGTTTAGGGGGCGGGAGGAACCCCTACAATGAGCAGTTCTTC
.,TRBV18,TRBJ1-1,.,CASSPKAGSMNTEAFF,TGTGCCAGCTCACCAAAGGCAGGATCCATGAACACTGAAGCTTTCTTT
.,TRBV18,TRBJ1-1,.,CASSQNVGNTEAFF,TGTGCCAGCTCACAAAATGTCGGGAACACTGAAGCTTTCTTT
TRBD1,TRBV7-2,TRBJ2-5,.,CASSSVDREQYF,TGTGCCAGCAGCTCGGTCGACAGGGAGCAGTACTTC
.,TRBV11-2,TRBJ2-3,.,CASSLVGGRTDTQYF,TGTGCCAGCAGCTTGGTGGGCGGACGCACAGATACGCAGTATTTT
TRBD1,TRBV19,TRBJ1-5,.,CASSYKGGLVNQPQHF,TGTGCCAGTTCTTATAAAGGGGGCTTGGTAAATCAGCCCCAGCATTTT
TRBD2,TRBV27,TRBJ2-7,.,CASSFFLAGGPGEQYF,TGTGCCAGCAGTTTCTTTCTCGCGGGAGGGCCTGGCGAGCAGTACTTC
.,TRBV4-1,TRBJ1-1,.,CAIETDEAFF,TGCGCCATTGAGACCGATGAAGCTTTCTTT
TRBD2,TRBV5-1,TRBJ2-2,.,CASNHAGEHAGELFF,TGCGCCAGCAATCATGCGGGAGAACATGCCGGGGAGCTGTTTTTT
TRBD1,TRBV19,TRBJ1-5,.,CASRFDGTGGQPQHF,TGTGCCAGTAGATTTGACGGGACAGGGGGACAGCCCCAGCATTTT
TRBD1,TRBV5-1,TRBJ2-7,.,CASSGQGTEQYF,TGCGCCAGCAGCGGACAGGGTACCGAGCAGTACTTC
TRBD2,TRBV2,TRBJ2-1,.,CASKSYGTSVYNEQFF,TGTGCCAGCAAGTCGTATGGGACTAGCGTTTACAATGAGCAGTTCTTC
.,TRBV29-1,TRBJ2-5,.,CSVEGQETQYF,TGCAGCGTTGAAGGCCAAGAGACCCAGTACTTC
.,TRBV7-6,TRBJ2-6,.,CASSFSYRALPSGANVLTF,TGTGCCAGCAGCTTTTCGTATAGGGCCCTGCCCTCTGGGGCCAACGTCCTGACTTTC
TRBD2,TRBV5-1,TRBJ2-5,.,CASSLDEGRLAGSQETQYF,TGCGCCAGCAGCTTGGACGAGGGGCGGCTAGCGGGGAGCCAAGAGACCCAGTACTTC
.,TRBV27,TRBJ2-1,.,CASSSPGSGSYNEQFF,TGTGCCAGCAGTTCCCCTGGGAGCGGTTCCTACAATGAGCAGTTCTTC
.,TRBV28,TRBJ2-2,.,CASTSGSPNTGELFF,TGTGCCAGCACTTCGGGGTCCCCCAACACCGGGGAGCTGTTTTTT
.,TRBV20-1,TRBJ2-4,.,CSASPIQYF,TGCAGTGCTAGTCCAATCCAGTACTTC
TRBD2,TRBV5-1,TRBJ2-5,once,CASSFREGLGETQYF,TGCGCCAGCAGCTTCCGGGAGGGCCTCGGGGAGACCCAGTACTTC
.,TRBV5-6,TRBJ1-2,.,CASLPGRANYGYTF,TGTGCCAGCCTTCCTGGCAGAGCTAACTATGGCTACACCTTC
.,TRBV13,TRBJ2-6,.,CASSSLGGPSSGANVLTF,TGTGCCAGCAGCTCACTTGGGGGGCCCAGCTCTGGGGCCAACGTCCTGACTTTC
.,TRBV19,TRBJ2-1,.,CASTPGAYYLNEQFF,TGTGCCAGTACCCCAGGCGCTTACTATTTGAATGAGCAGTTCTTC
TRBD2,TRBV18,TRBJ2-7,.,CASSPGLAETYEQYF,TGTGCCAGCTCACCGGGACTAGCGGAAACCTACGAGCAGTACTTC
TRBD1,TRBV5-1,TRBJ1-2,.,CASSFRQGDGYTF,TGCGCCAGCAGCTTTAGACAGGGGGATGGCTACACCTTC
.,TRBV19,TRBJ2-7,.,CASREAGLGEQYF,TGTGCCAGTAGGGAGGCAGGGTTAGGGGAGCAGTACTTC
TRBD1,TRBV6-1,TRBJ1-5,.,CASTHTRDRDQPQHF,TGTGCCAGCACCCACACCCGGGACAGGGATCAGCCCCAGCATTTT
TRBD1,TRBV7-9,TRBJ1-1,once,CASRRAGTVNTEAFF,TGTGCCAGCAGGCGAGCCGGGACAGTGAACACTGAAGCTTTCTTT
.,TRBV6-1,TRBJ2-5,.,CASSEAPRLQETQYF,TGTGCCAGCAGTGAAGCGCCTCGTCTACAAGAGACCCAGTACTTC
.,TRBV6-6,TRBJ1-5,.,CASSSWSTNQPQHF,TGTGCCAGCAGTTCATGGAGTACGAATCAGCCCCAGCATTTT
TRBD1,TRBV6-6,TRBJ2-7,once,CATAGTGIYEQYF,TGTGCCACCGCCGGGACAGGGATCTACGAGCAGTACTTC
TRBD2,TRBV7-8,TRBJ2-2,.,CASSFRLAGGNTGELFF,TGTGCCAGCAGCTTCAGACTAGCGGGAGGTAACACCGGGGAGCTGTTTTTT
.,TRBV4-1,TRBJ1-5,.,CASSPTGLSNQPQHF,TGCGCCAGCAGCCCCACAGGGCTTAGCAATCAGCCCCAGCATTTT
.,TRBV28,TRBJ2-1,.,CASRPRAGEQFF,TGTGCCAGCAGACCCAGGGCGGGTGAGCAGTTCTTC
TRBD2,TRBV28,TRBJ2-2,.,CASSEPGLAGPNTGELFF,TGTGCCAGCAGTGAACCGGGACTAGCGGGACCGAACACCGGGGAGCTGTTTTTT
TRBD1,TRBV28,TRBJ1-1,.,CASSLSRGREAFF,TGTGCCAGCAGTTTAAGTAGGGGGCGTGAAGCTTTCTTT
TRBD2,TRBV14,TRBJ2-3,.,CASSLAGGGDTQYF,TGTGCCAGCAGCCTAGCGGGAGGGGGAGATACGCAGTATTTT